The rows below give T cell receptor beta chains drawn from one sample of a study of blood T cell repertoires in COVID-19. Only in-frame clones appear in the TCRdb table, and some are missing; sequencing was by immunoSEQ multiplex PCR. The data show 470,000 or so clones, with approximately 85% seen just once and roughly 3.2% held by the top ten. Material: peripheral blood. Source of these receptors: a human donor in a cohort sampled during active COVID-19. Each CDR3 is given without its conserved first and last residue.

>TRBJ1-5|13|TRBV7-9
ASSPGEGENQPQH
>TRBJ2-7|12|TRBV6-6
ASSPGQLLDEQY
>TRBJ2-2|13|TRBV5-1
ASSVGLANTGELF
>TRBJ1-1|10|TRBV25-1
ASMSQGTEAF
>TRBJ1-1|9|TRBV18
ASSVDSEAF
>TRBJ1-6|13|TRBV6-5
ASSLPQGPNSPLH
>TRBJ2-5|11|TRBV29-1
SVDSAGAETQY
>TRBJ1-5|15|TRBV5-4
ASSSPGGGYSNQPQH
>TRBJ1-5|16|TRBV28
ASNPQPGQGPSNQPQH
>TRBJ2-7|11|TRBV29-1
SVVSGTGGEQY
>TRBJ2-3|11|TRBV9
ASSPLVDTGQY
>TRBJ2-3|13|TRBV11-2
ASSLRQPSTDTQY
>TRBJ2-3|12|TRBV2
ASSDLVRTDTQY
>TRBJ2-7|12|TRBV5-1
ASSAGQGSYEQY
>TRBJ1-2|12|TRBV28
ASSSPMSSYGYT
>TRBJ1-3|11|TRBV6-5
ASSPGETRTIY
>TRBJ2-1|14|TRBV28
ASSPPSGTALNEQF
>TRBJ1-1|10|TRBV2
ASSEIGAEAF
>TRBJ2-5|14|TRBV5-3
ARSLRGRGRDWTQY
>TRBJ1-2|11|TRBV5-1
ASSPGEFYGYT
>TRBJ2-2|12|TRBV24-1
ATSETGWTGELF
>TRBJ1-2|10|TRBV10-3
AISESAVGYT
>TRBJ2-2|14|TRBV5-6
ASSLKWTSGTGELF
>TRBJ2-7|12|TRBV14
ASSQGAGPYEQY
>TRBJ2-5|11|TRBV30
ALGGRVQETQY
>TRBJ1-4|15|TRBV19
ASSLRTGARAGEKLF
>TRBJ2-1|13|TRBV2
ASSPRLAVYNEQF
>TRBJ2-1|11|TRBV5-1
ASSLGQYNEQF
>TRBJ1-5|12|TRBV19
ASSIDRGGQPQH
>TRBJ2-2|13|TRBV28
ASSRNDRNTGELF
>TRBJ2-3|17|TRBV27
ASSSWFPSGSSSADTQY
>TRBJ1-4|13|TRBV11-2
ASSLDVGGNEKLF
>TRBJ1-1|16|TRBV21-1
ASSKRGYQTGGTTEAF
>TRBJ2-1|13|TRBV7-3
ASSPELAGENEQF
>TRBJ2-7|9|TRBV6-5
ASRETYEQY
>TRBJ2-2|13|TRBV6-5
ASTPQPRDTGELF
>TRBJ1-2|10|TRBV30
AWRVTPYGYT
>TRBJ2-7|14|TRBV5-1
ASSFAVGTGGYEQY
>TRBJ1-6|15|TRBV16
ASSQLKSGGLNSPLH
>TRBJ1-6|13|TRBV7-2
ASSRDRATGSPLH
>TRBJ2-5|14|TRBV5-1
ASSSIVQGNTETQY
>TRBJ2-4|13|TRBV12-2
ASRHPGGIKNIQY
>TRBJ2-5|13|TRBV19
ASSIPSASPETQY
>TRBJ1-6|16|TRBV6-1
ASSESGQGPSYNSPLH
>TRBJ1-5|11|TRBV2
ASSEDEDQPQH
>TRBJ2-5|12|TRBV7-9
ASSLPGEGETQY